This is a list of T cell receptor beta chains from one sample in a study of beta chain features in type 1 diabetes. Sequencing was performed with immunoSEQ multiplex PCR; in TCRdb, only in-frame clones are kept and a portion is missing. The repertoire consists of hundreds of thousands of clones, with roughly 16% occurring once and the leading ten covering more than 0.08%. Sequencing used naive CD4+ T cells from blood. The receptor source for this set is a man aged 18 to 30 in good health. The CDR3 runs from the conserved cysteine through the conserved F or W. A D gene is named only where the DNA matches it firmly. Rows give clone size only sometimes, using once, few, many, or a class for an expanded clone.

j_call | v_call | d_call | cdr3_length | clone_size | cdr3_nt | cdr3_aa
TRBJ1-2 | TRBV6-5 | NA | 14 | NA | TGTGCCAGCAGTTACACCGGACAGTCGTATGGCTACACCTTC | CASSYTGQSYGYTF
TRBJ2-7 | TRBV7-2 | NA | 12 | few | TGTGCCAGCAGCTTAGACTACTACGAGCAGTACTTC | CASSLDYYEQYF
TRBJ1-2 | TRBV21-1 | NA | 12 | few | TGTGCCCCTGGACAGGGGTTTGACGGCTACACCTTC | CAPGQGFDGYTF
TRBJ2-7 | TRBV25-1 | NA | 12 | NA | TGTGCCAGCAGTGAGGCGGGTTACGAGCAGTACTTC | CASSEAGYEQYF
TRBJ2-2 | TRBV9 | TRBD1 | 15 | NA | TGTGCCAGCAGCGCATTGACAGGGGGAATCGGGGAGCTGTTTTTT | CASSALTGGIGELFF
TRBJ2-2 | TRBV28 | NA | 15 | few | TGTGCCAGCAGCGATTCAAGTAAGGGAGCCGGGGAGCTGTTTTTT | CASSDSSKGAGELFF
TRBJ1-5 | TRBV5-6 | TRBD1 | 15 | NA | TGTGCCAGCAGCTTGCGGGACAGGACACAGCAGCCCCAGCATTTT | CASSLRDRTQQPQHF
TRBJ2-7 | TRBV28 | TRBD2 | 15 | few | TGTGCCAGCAGTGACGGACTAGCGGGCCCTTACGAGCAGTACTTC | CASSDGLAGPYEQYF
TRBJ2-4 | TRBV7-2 | NA | 15 | NA | TGTGCCAGCAGCCGGGCTCAGGGGGCCAAAAACATTCAGTACTTC | CASSRAQGAKNIQYF
TRBJ2-6 | TRBV7-2 | NA | 15 | few | TGTGCCAGCAGCCGGGGCGGGCGGACGGCCAACGTCCTGACTTTC | CASSRGGRTANVLTF
TRBJ1-4 | TRBV18 | NA | 15 | NA | TGTGCCAGCTCACCAGACCTGACAGCTAATGAAAAACTGTTTTTT | CASSPDLTANEKLFF
TRBJ1-6 | TRBV2 | NA | 14 | few | TGTGCCAGCAGTGTGGGGGAGAGAAATTCACCCCTCCACTTT | CASSVGERNSPLHF
TRBJ1-6 | TRBV2 | TRBD1 | 13 | NA | TGTGCCAGCAAGACAGGGGGAAATTCACCCCTCCACTTT | CASKTGGNSPLHF
TRBJ2-7 | TRBV6-5 | NA | 13 | few | TGTGCCAGCAACTACGGGAAGGTCTACGAGCAGTACTTC | CASNYGKVYEQYF
TRBJ2-1 | TRBV7-2 | NA | 13 | few | TGTGCCAGCAGCACCTCACTCCCGGGTGAGCAGTTCTTC | CASSTSLPGEQFF
TRBJ1-5 | TRBV5-1 | NA | 13 | NA | TGCGCCAGCAGCCCGGACAGTTATCAGCCCCAGCATTTT | CASSPDSYQPQHF
TRBJ2-7 | TRBV27 | NA | 12 | few | TGTGCCAGCGGAGACCGGCGCTACGAGCAGTACTTC | CASGDRRYEQYF
TRBJ1-5 | TRBV13 | NA | 14 | NA | TGTGCCAGCAGCTTTTTTAGTGCGGGGCAGCCCCAGCATTTT | CASSFFSAGQPQHF
TRBJ2-1 | TRBV29-1 | TRBD2 | 14 | NA | TGCAGCGAAGGTCTAGCGGGGAAGTTCGATGAGCAGTTCTTC | CSEGLAGKFDEQFF
TRBJ2-4 | TRBV2 | NA | 14 | NA | TGTGCCAGCAGTGACCTGTGGGGACCCAACATTCAGTACTTC | CASSDLWGPNIQYF
TRBJ1-5 | TRBV5-4 | TRBD1 | 16 | NA | TGTGCCAGCAGCTACAATCCCGGGACAGGGAATCAGCCCCAGCATTTT | CASSYNPGTGNQPQHF
TRBJ1-2 | TRBV11-1 | NA | 12 | NA | TGTGCCAGCAGCAAAGAGGGCTATGGCTACACCTTC | CASSKEGYGYTF
TRBJ1-5 | TRBV6-5 | NA | 15 | NA | TGTGCCAGCAGTTCTAGGCCCGATAGCAATCAGCCCCAGCATTTT | CASSSRPDSNQPQHF
TRBJ2-7 | TRBV6-5 | NA | 14 | NA | TGTGCCAGCAGCTACACGGCCGGAACGGGGGAGCAGTACTTC | CASSYTAGTGEQYF
TRBJ2-6 | TRBV6-1 | NA | 15 | NA | TGTGCCAGCAGCGACGCGGTTTTGGGGGCCAACGTCCTGACTTTC | CASSDAVLGANVLTF
TRBJ2-5 | TRBV2 | NA | 12 | NA | TGTGCCAGCAGATGGGGGATGGAGACCCAGTACTTC | CASRWGMETQYF
TRBJ2-7 | TRBV9 | TRBD2 | 16 | NA | TGTGCCAGCAGCGTAGCCCACGGGGGGGGATACGGCGAGCAGTACTTC | CASSVAHGGGYGEQYF
TRBJ2-2 | TRBV7-9 | NA | 14 | NA | TGTGCCAGCAGCGTCGACAGTAACACCGGGGAGCTGTTTTTT | CASSVDSNTGELFF
TRBJ2-7 | TRBV23-1 | NA | 17 | few | TGCGCAACCCAGGGGCACCTATGGATCCGCATCTCCTACGAGCAGTACTTC | CATQGHLWIRISYEQYF
TRBJ1-5 | TRBV2 | NA | 14 | NA | TGTGCCAGCAGTGAAAGGTATAGCAATCAGCCCCAGCATTTT | CASSERYSNQPQHF